This TCR beta chain was identified during a study of T cells in Graves' hyperthyroidism and ophthalmopathy. The overall study: Peripheral blood was taken when the disease was first diagnosed, before any treatment began.

The CDR3 runs 16 residues. Unmatched junction bases numbered 12, after V lost 5 bases and J lost 0 bases. CDR1 and CDR2 (germline): DFQATT, SNEGSKA (reference sequence). In this sample, this clonotype turned up once. Recently diagnosed hyperthyroidism of less than 2 months' duration affected patients aged 18 to 65. RNA transcripts were the template for amplifying TCR beta CDR3 regions. HTBI primers were used for first-round RT-PCR of the TCR CDR3. In TCRdb, the multiplex PCR reads were re-called with MiXCR into one record per CDR3 protein. The repertoire holds more than 300,000 distinct CDR3 sequences, with over 11% as singletons.

Sequenced material: blood. The chain uses TRBV20-1 and TRBJ2-7, with 8 bases matching TRBD2. The receptor's source is a woman aged 55-75 years with Graves' hyperthyroidism. This CDR3 reads CSASTGGRSFSYEQYF. CDR3 coding DNA: TGCAGTGCTTCTACCGGCGGGAGGTCCTTCTCCTACGAGCAGTACTTC.